The T cell receptor (beta chain) under discussion was sequenced for a study of T-cell reconstitution after alpha-beta-depleted transplantation in children. The TCRbeta library was prepared with unique molecular identifiers. TCRdb reanalysed the PCR reads using MiXCR and keeps one entry per CDR3 protein. This table holds about 240,000 distinct CDR3 sequences, about 12% found once. This clonotype was seen many times. The receptor was derived from a human donor who donated a stem cell graft to a child with acute lymphoblastic leukemia. Sequenced material: PBMCs from the stem cell graft donor, taken from the stem cell graft.

CDR3 DNA: TGTGCCACCAGTGACCGTTACGGAAGCGGGGGAGGGTCGATGGATACGCAGTATTTT. It yields the protein CATSDRYGSGGGSMDTQYF. The chain employs TRBV24-1 and TRBJ2-3; TRBD2 matches at 8 bases. V dropped 4 bases and J dropped 6; count of bases not matched to a gene: 20. The CDR3 sequence is 19 residues long. Germline V CDR1 and CDR2: KGHDR, SFDVKD.